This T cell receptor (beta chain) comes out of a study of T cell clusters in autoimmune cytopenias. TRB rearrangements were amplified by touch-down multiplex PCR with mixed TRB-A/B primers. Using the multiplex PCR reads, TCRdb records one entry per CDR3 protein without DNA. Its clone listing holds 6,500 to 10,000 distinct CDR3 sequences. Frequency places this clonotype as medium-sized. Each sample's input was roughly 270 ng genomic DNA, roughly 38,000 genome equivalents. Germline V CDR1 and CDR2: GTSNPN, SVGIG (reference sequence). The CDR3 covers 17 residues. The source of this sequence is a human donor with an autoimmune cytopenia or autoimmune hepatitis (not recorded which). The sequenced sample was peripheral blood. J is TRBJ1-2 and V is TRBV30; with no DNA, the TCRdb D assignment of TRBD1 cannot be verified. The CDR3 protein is CAWSVRDRGLLNYGYTF.